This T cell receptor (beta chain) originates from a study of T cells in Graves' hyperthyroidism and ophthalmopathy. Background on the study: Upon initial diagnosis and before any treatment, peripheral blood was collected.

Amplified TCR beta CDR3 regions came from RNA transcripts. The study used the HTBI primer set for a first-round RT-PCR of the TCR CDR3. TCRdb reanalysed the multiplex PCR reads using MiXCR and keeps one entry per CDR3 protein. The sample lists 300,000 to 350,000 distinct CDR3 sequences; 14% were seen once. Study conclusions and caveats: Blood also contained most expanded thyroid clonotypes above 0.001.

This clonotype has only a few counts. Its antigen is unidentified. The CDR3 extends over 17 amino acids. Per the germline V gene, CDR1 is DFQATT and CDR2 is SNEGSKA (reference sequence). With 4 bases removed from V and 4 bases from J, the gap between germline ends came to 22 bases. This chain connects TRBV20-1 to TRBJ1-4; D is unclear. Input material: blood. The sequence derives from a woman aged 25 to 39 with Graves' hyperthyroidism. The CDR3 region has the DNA TGCAGTGCTATAAACCCTAGAAGGGCGGGTGTTAATGAAAAACTGTTTTTT. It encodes CSAINPRRAGVNEKLFF.